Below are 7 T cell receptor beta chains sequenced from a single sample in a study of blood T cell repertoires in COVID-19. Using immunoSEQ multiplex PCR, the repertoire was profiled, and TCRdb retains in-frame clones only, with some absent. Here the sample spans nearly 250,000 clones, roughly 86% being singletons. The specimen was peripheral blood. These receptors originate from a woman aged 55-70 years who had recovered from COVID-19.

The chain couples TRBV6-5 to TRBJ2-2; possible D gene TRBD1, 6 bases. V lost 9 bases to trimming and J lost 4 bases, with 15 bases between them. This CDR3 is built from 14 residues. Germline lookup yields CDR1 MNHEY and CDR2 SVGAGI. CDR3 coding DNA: TGTGCCAGTCAGATTGACAGGACCACCGGGGAGCTGTTTTTT. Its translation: CASQIDRTTGELFF.

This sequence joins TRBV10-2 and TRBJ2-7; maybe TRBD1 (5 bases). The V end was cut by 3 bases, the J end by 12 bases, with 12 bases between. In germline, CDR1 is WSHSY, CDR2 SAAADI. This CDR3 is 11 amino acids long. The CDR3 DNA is TGCGCCAGCAGTGAAGGGGTTTGGCTGTACTTC. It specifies CASSEGVWLYF.

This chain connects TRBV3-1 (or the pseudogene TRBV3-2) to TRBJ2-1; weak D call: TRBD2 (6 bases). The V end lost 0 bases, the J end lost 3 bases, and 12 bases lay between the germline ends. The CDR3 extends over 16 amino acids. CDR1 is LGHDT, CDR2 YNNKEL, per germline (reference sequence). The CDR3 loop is CASSQDPQGGYNEQFF. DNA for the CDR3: TGTGCCAGCAGCCAAGATCCGCAGGGAGGCTACAATGAGCAGTTCTTC.

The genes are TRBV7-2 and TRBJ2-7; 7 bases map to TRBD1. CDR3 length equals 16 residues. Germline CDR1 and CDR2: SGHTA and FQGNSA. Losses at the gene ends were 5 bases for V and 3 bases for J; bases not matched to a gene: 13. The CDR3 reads CASSQTGSGTVYEQYF. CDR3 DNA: TGTGCCAGCAGCCAGACGGGTTCCGGGACAGTCTACGAGCAGTACTTC.

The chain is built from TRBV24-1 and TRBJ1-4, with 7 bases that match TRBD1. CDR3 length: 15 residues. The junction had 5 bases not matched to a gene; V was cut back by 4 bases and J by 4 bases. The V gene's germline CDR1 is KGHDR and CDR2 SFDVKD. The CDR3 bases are TGTGCCACCAGTGACGGGACAGAAAGTAATGAAAAACTGTTTTTT. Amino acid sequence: CATSDGTESNEKLFF.

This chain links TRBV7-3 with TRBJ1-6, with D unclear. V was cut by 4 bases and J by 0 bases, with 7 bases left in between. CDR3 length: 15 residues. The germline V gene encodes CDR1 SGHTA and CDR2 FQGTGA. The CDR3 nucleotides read TGTGCCAGCAGCTCCTCCAGCTCCTATAATTCACCCCTCCACTTT. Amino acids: CASSSSSSYNSPLHF.

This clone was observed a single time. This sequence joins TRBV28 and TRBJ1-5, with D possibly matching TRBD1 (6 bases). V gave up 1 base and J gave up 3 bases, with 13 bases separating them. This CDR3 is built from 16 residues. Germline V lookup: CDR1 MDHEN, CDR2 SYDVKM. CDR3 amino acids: CASSLSRTAVNQPQHF. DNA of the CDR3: TGTGCCAGCAGTTTATCTAGGACAGCCGTCAATCAGCCCCAGCATTTT. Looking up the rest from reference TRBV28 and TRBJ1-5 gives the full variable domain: DVKVTQSSRYLVKRTGEKVFLECVQDMDHENMFWYRQDPGLGLRLIYFSYDVKMKEKGDIPEGYSVSREKKERFSLILESASTNQTSMYLCASSLSRTAVNQPQHFGDGTRLSIL.